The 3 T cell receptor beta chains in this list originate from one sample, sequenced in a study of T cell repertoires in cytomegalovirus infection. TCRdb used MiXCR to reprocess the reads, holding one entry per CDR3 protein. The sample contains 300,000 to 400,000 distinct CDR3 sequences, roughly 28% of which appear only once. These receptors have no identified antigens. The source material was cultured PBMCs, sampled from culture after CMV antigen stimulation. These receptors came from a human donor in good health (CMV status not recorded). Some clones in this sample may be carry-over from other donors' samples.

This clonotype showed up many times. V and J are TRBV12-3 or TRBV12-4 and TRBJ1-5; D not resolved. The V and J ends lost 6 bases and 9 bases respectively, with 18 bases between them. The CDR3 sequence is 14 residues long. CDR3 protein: CASSTDGGGWPQHF. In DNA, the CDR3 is TGTGCCAGCAGCACGGACGGAGGCGGTTGGCCCCAGCATTTT.

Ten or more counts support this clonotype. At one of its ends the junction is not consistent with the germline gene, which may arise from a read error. The CDR3: CASSLTGGNYGYTF. DNA for the CDR3: TGTGCCAGCAGCTTAACGGGGGGTAACTATGGCTACACCTTC. This sequence joins TRBV5-1 and TRBJ1-2, with D maybe TRBD1 (5 bases). CDR3 size: 14 residues. Germline V gene lookup returns CDR1 SGHRS and CDR2 YFSETQ.

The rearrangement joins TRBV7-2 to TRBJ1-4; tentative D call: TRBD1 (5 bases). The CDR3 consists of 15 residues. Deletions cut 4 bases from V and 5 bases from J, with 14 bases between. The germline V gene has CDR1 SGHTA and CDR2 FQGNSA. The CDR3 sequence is CASSWGGGENEKLFF. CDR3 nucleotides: TGTGCCAGCAGCTGGGGCGGGGGTGAGAATGAAAAACTGTTTTTT.